This entry concerns a single TCR beta chain. Its specificity is unknown. This specimen comes from a study of healthy donors' naive CD4 and CD8 T cells. Study outcomes and limitations: Bias from naive T cell homeostatic proliferation was not addressed.

CDR3 length equals 14 residues. Trimming cost V 3 bases and J 6 bases, with 12 bases left between them. The germline V gene has CDR1 LNHDA and CDR2 SQIVND (reference sequence). Each TCR library used around 0.5 ug of total RNA and a linear amplification protocol. Per the original methods: From roughly 5 healthy donors, 75,000 to 90,000 rearranged TCR alpha transcripts were sequenced. TCRdb reprocessed the reads via MiXCR and lists one record per CDR3 protein. The V and J calls follow TCRdb's processing rather than the paper's. The sample lists about 200,000 distinct CDR3 sequences; around 80% were seen once.

The chain joins TRBV19 to TRBJ2-1; D possibly matches TRBD1 or TRBD2 (5 bases each). This clonotype was obtained from a pool of human donors in good health; the sample pools cells from several healthy donors. The source material was naive CD4+ and CD8+ T cells sorted from blood, pooled from several donors. In DNA form, the CDR3 reads TGTGCCAGTAGTATGTCTGGGGGAAGCAATGAGCAGTTCTTC. It yields the protein CASSMSGGSNEQFF.